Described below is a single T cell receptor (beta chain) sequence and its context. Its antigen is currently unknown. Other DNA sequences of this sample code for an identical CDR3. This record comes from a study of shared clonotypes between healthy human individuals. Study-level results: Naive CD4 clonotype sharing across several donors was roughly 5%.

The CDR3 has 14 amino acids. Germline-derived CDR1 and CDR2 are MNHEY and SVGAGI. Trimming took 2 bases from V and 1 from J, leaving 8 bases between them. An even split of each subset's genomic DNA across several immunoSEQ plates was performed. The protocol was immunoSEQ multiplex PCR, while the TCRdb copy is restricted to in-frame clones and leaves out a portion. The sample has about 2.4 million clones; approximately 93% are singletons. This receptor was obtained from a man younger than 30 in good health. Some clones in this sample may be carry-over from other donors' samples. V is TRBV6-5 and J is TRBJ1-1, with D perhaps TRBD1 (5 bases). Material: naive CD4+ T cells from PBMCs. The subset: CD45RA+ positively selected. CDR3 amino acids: CASSYRGSNTEAFF. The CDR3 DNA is TGTGCCAGCAGTTACAGGGGTTCGAACACTGAAGCTTTCTTT.